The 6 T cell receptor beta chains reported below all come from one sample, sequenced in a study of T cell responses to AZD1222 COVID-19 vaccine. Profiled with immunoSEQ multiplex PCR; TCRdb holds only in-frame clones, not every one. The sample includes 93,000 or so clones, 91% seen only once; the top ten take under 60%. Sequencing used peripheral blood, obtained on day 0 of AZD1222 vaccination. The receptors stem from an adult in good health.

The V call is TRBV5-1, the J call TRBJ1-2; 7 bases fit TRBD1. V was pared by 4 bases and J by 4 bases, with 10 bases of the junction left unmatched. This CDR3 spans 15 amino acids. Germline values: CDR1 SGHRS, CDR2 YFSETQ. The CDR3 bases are TGCGCCAGCAGCCAAACTGGACAGGCTGGCTATGGCTACACCTTC. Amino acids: CASSQTGQAGYGYTF.

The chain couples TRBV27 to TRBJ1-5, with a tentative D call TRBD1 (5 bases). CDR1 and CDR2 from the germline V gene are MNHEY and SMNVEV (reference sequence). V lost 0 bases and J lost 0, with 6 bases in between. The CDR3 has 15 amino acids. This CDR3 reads CASSLSGGSNQPQHF. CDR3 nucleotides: TGTGCCAGCAGTTTATCGGGGGGTAGCAATCAGCCCCAGCATTTT.

CDR3 in DNA: TGTGCCAGCAGCTTAAAGGATCTGGAGACCCAGTACTTC. It yields the protein CASSLKDLETQYF. The chain joins TRBV5-4 to TRBJ2-5; D gene uncertain. The CDR3 has 13 residues. V was clipped by 2 bases and J by 5 bases, with 10 bases between them. CDR1 and CDR2 (germline): SGHNT, YYREEE (reference sequence).

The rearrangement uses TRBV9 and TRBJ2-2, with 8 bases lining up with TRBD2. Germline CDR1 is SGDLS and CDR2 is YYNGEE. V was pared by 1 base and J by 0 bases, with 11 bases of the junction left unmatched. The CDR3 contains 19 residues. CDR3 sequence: CASSVMLPGGPPNTGELFF. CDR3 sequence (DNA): TGTGCCAGCAGCGTAATGCTACCGGGAGGGCCTCCGAACACCGGGGAGCTGTTTTTT.

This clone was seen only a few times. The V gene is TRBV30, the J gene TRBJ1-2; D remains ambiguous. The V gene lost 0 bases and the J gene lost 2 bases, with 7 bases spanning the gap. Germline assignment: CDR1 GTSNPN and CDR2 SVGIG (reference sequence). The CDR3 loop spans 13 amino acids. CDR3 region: CAWSVLPNYGYTF. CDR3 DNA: TGTGCCTGGAGTGTACTTCCCAACTATGGCTACACCTTC.

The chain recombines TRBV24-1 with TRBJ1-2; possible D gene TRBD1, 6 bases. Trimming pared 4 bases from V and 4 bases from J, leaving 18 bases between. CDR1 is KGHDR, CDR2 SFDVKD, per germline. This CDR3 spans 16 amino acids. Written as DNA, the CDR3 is TGTGCCACCAGTGAGTCGCGGGGGCAGGGAACCTATGGCTACACCTTC. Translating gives CATSESRGQGTYGYTF.